This T cell receptor beta chain derives from a study of T cell changes during pregnancy in multiple sclerosis. Sequenced by immunoSEQ multiplex PCR; TCRdb stores in-frame clones only, minus some. The table has some 56,000 clones, about 94% seen once. The V and J ends lost 9 bases and 2 bases respectively, with 18 bases between them. Germline values: CDR1 MNHEY, CDR2 SMNVEV (reference sequence). The CDR3 totals 15 residues. The chain combines TRBV27 with TRBJ2-3; TRBD2 might be the D (5 bases). This receptor was identified in a female donor in good health, enrolled as a control in a pregnancy study. The specimen comprised peripheral blood, sampled in the third trimester of pregnancy. CDR3 residues: CASLPSGISTDTQYF. Written as DNA, the CDR3 is TGTGCCAGTCTCCCCTCCGGGATTTCCACAGATACGCAGTATTTT.